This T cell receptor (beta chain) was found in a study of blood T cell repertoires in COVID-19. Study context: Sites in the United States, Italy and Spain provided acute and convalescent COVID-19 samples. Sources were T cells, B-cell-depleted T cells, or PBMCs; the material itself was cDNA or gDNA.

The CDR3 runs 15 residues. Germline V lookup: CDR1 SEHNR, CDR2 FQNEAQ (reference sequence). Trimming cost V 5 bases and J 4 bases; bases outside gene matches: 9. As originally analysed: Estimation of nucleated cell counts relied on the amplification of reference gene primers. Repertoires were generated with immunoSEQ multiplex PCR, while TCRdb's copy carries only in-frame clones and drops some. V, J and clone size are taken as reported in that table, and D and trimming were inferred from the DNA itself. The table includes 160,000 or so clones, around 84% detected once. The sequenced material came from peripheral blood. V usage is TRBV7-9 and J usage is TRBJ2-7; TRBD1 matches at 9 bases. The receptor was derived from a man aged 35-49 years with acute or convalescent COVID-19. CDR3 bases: TGTGCCAGCAGCCGCCCGGGACAGGGAGGTTACGAGCAGTACTTC. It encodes CASSRPGQGGYEQYF.